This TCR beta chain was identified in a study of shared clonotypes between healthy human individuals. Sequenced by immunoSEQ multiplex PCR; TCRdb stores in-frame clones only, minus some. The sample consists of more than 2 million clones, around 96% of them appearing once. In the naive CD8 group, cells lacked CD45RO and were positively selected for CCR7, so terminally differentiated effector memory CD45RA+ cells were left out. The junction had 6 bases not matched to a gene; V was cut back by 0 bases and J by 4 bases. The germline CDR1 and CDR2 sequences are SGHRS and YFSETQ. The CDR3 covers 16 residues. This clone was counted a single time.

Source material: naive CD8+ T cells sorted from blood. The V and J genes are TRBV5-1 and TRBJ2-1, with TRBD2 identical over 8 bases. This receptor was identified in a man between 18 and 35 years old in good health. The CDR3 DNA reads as TGCGCCAGCAGCTTGGCCAGCGGGAGATTGTACAATGAGCAGTTCTTC. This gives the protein CASSLASGRLYNEQFF.